Listed here are 27 T cell receptor beta chains from one sample, sequenced in a study of blood T cells in healthy people across ages. Through a sample-barcoded 5' primer and a J-beta primer mix, a second PCR was run for about 6 to 11 cycles. TCRdb re-analysed the 5' RACE reads in MiXCR, keeping a single row per CDR3 protein. The sample lists 1.8 million or so distinct CDR3 sequences, approximately 40% occurring once. Sequenced material: blood. The source is a human donor in good health.

J is TRBJ2-5 and V is TRBV10-3; no clear D gene. The DNA end favors TRBJ2-7, so the J call may be wrong. The CDR3 spans 11 residues. Germline-derived CDR1 and CDR2 are ENHRY and SYGVKD. CDR3 in amino acids: CAISGVGEQYF. DNA of the CDR3: TGTGCCATCAGTGGGGTTGGCGAGCAGTACTTC.

The CDR3 DNA reads as TGTGCCAGCAGCCCGGGGGGGACTCACTACACTGAAGCTTTCTTT. Protein sequence: CASSPGGTHYTEAFF. This chain connects TRBV7-2 to TRBJ1-1, with D maybe TRBD1 (5 bases). Trimming stripped 5 bases from V and 3 bases from J, with 16 bases between. The CDR3 runs to 15 residues. Looked up from germline, CDR1 is SGHTA and CDR2 is FQGNSA.

This chain uses TRBV12-3 or TRBV12-4 with TRBJ1-1; D unclear. This CDR3 has 12 amino acids. V dropped 6 bases and J dropped 4 bases, with 9 bases sitting between them. For the CDR3, the DNA is TGTGCCAGCAGCGTTTTTGGCACTGAAGCTTTCTTT. Encoded protein: CASSVFGTEAFF.

This clonotype was detected only a few times. DNA for the CDR3: TGCAGCGTTCTCGGACAGGTGGCCTACGAGCAGTACTTC. Its protein is CSVLGQVAYEQYF. The rearrangement joins TRBV29-1 to TRBJ2-4; 7 bases align to TRBD1. The DNA end is a closer match to TRBJ2-7, so the J assignment may be wrong. The CDR3 consists of 13 residues. CDR1 SQVTM and CDR2 ANQGSEA come from the germline V gene.

This sequence joins TRBV7-2 and TRBJ2-3; perhaps D is TRBD1 or TRBD2 (5 bases each). Germline-derived CDR1 and CDR2 are SGHTA and FQGNSA. The V and J ends lost 5 bases and 6 bases respectively, with 24 bases between them. CDR3 length: 17 residues. The CDR3 region is CASSTRGRSELADTQYF. The CDR3 nucleotides are TGTGCCAGCAGCACTAGGGGCAGGTCGGAGTTGGCCGATACGCAGTATTTT.

The rearrangement uses TRBV7-9 and TRBJ1-1, with a weak D call TRBD1 (5 bases). Germline CDR1 is SEHNR and CDR2 is FQNEAQ (reference sequence). CDR3 length: 18 residues. V lost 3 bases to trimming and J lost 6 bases, with 26 bases between them. This CDR3 is CASSFEDGLNWDPPEAFF. The DNA for the CDR3 is TGTGCCAGCAGCTTTGAAGACGGGCTGAACTGGGACCCGCCTGAAGCTTTCTTT.

This clonotype came up a few times. This rearrangement joins TRBV6-5 to TRBJ1-2, with D tentatively TRBD1 (5 bases). V lost 0 bases and J lost 4, with 12 bases in between. Germline V lookup: CDR1 MNHEY, CDR2 SVGAGI. The CDR3 totals 15 residues. The CDR3 loop is CASSYSEGSGYGYTF. Written as DNA, the CDR3 is TGTGCCAGCAGTTACTCGGAGGGGTCGGGCTATGGCTACACCTTC.

This clonotype was counted a few times. The rearrangement joins TRBV11-2 to TRBJ2-7; TRBD1 aligns across 10 bases. This CDR3 is 19 amino acids long. Looked up from germline, CDR1 is SGHAT and CDR2 is FQNNGV. The junction had 18 bases not matched to a gene; V was cut back by 3 bases and J by 4 bases. This chain's CDR3 is CASSLGTGAATIRYYEQYF. The CDR3 nucleotides read TGTGCCAGCAGCTTGGGGACAGGGGCCGCTACGATACGCTATTACGAGCAGTACTTC.

This clonotype was counted only a few times. The chain employs TRBV9 and TRBJ1-1; no clear D. The CDR3 totals 14 residues. Deletions cut 2 bases from V and 0 bases from J, with 8 bases between. Germline assignment: CDR1 SGDLS and CDR2 YYNGEE. This chain's CDR3 is CASSVQSLNTEAFF. The CDR3 DNA reads as TGTGCCAGCAGCGTTCAGTCCTTGAACACTGAAGCTTTCTTT.

This rearrangement joins TRBV5-1 to TRBJ2-6; a weak D match, TRBD2 (5 bases). The CDR3 length is 14 residues. Germline assignment: CDR1 SGHRS and CDR2 YFSETQ. The V gene lost 9 bases and the J gene lost 0 bases, with 10 bases spanning the gap. CDR3 bases: TGCGCCACCCTTCGGGACTCTGGGGCCAACGTCCTGACTTTC. Translating gives CATLRDSGANVLTF.

J is TRBJ2-5 and V is TRBV5-6, with D maybe TRBD2 (5 bases). The CDR3 covers 14 residues. The V gene's germline CDR1 is SGHDT and CDR2 YYEEEE. Trimming took off 3 bases at V and 3 bases at J, with 12 bases between the two ends. The chain's CDR3 is CASSSTPGEETQYF. In nucleotides, the CDR3 is TGTGCCAGCAGCTCGACCCCCGGGGAAGAGACCCAGTACTTC. Drawing the rest from reference TRBV5-6 and TRBJ2-5, the complete variable domain is DAGVTQSPTHLIKTRGQQVTLRCSPKSGHDTVSWYQQALGQGPQFIFQYYEEEERQRGNFPDRFSGHQFPNYSSELNVNALLLGDSALYLCASSSTPGEETQYFGPGTRLLVL.

The V call is TRBV5-1, the J call TRBJ1-1, with D maybe TRBD1 (6 bases). Germline values: CDR1 SGHRS, CDR2 YFSETQ. V dropped 6 bases and J dropped 1 base, with 13 bases sitting between them. The CDR3 loop spans 14 amino acids. This CDR3 reads CASTLAQGNTEAFF. The CDR3 bases are TGCGCCAGCACCTTAGCACAGGGGAACACTGAAGCTTTCTTT.

This clonotype was picked up a small number of times. The rearrangement joins TRBV25-1 to TRBJ1-2; D gene unclear. Between the trimmed V and J ends, which lost 0 bases and 4 bases, there was a span of 9 bases. CDR1 is MGHDK and CDR2 is SYGVNS in the germline V gene. CDR3 length: 14 residues. CDR3: CASSEYPGGYGYTF. The CDR3, as DNA: TGTGCCAGCAGTGAATACCCGGGTGGCTATGGCTACACCTTC.

There are a few counts of this clonotype. The chain links TRBV5-1 to TRBJ2-3; D is possibly TRBD2 (5 bases). Deletions cut 4 bases from V and 6 bases from J, with 12 bases between. CDR3 length: 13 amino acids. Germline V gene sequence: CDR1 SGHRS, CDR2 YFSETQ. The CDR3 coding sequence is TGCGCCAGCAGCGCGGACTCTCCCGATACGCAGTATTTT. Amino acid sequence: CASSADSPDTQYF.

In this sample, this clonotype turned up a few times. V and J are TRBV12-3 or TRBV12-4 and TRBJ2-7; D is ambiguous. Gene TRBJ2-5 matches the end of the DNA better, so the J call may be wrong. The CDR3 spans 13 residues. CDR3 protein: CASSFRFKETQYF. The CDR3, as DNA: TGTGCCAGCAGTTTTCGTTTCAAAGAGACCCAGTACTTC.

This sequence joins TRBV29-1 and TRBJ2-3, with 8 bases aligning to TRBD1. V lost 0 bases, J lost 5 bases, and 13 bases stayed unmatched. The CDR3 loop spans 17 amino acids. Germline loops: CDR1 SQVTM, CDR2 ANQGSEA. CDR3 nucleotides: TGCAGCGTTGAAGACCCTCGAGGACAGGGTCTGCGAGATACGCAGTATTTT. Protein product: CSVEDPRGQGLRDTQYF.

There are a few counts of this clonotype. The rearrangement uses TRBV6-1 and TRBJ1-2; D is unclear. Per germline, CDR1 MNHNS and CDR2 SASEGT. The CDR3 has 14 amino acids. Trimming pared 3 bases from V and 5 bases from J, leaving 13 bases between. The CDR3 region has the DNA TGTGCCAGCAGTGAGGCAATGGGTATTTATGGCTACACCTTC. This codes for CASSEAMGIYGYTF.

This clonotype has only a few counts. V is TRBV4-3 and J is TRBJ2-3; no clear D. Trimming pared 0 bases from V and 4 bases from J, leaving 23 bases between. CDR1 and CDR2 (germline): LGHNA, YSLEER. The CDR3 runs to 19 residues. CDR3 DNA: TGCGCCAGCAGCCAAGATTTTCGGCAAAGCAGCACTGATGCAGATACGCAGTATTTT. This codes for CASSQDFRQSSTDADTQYF.

V usage is TRBV13 and J usage is TRBJ2-1, with D maybe TRBD2 (5 bases). The CDR3 loop spans 17 amino acids. Between the trimmed V and J ends, which lost 0 bases and 3 bases, there was a span of 15 bases. Germline V gene sequence: CDR1 PRHDT, CDR2 FYEKMQ (reference sequence). Written as DNA, the CDR3 is TGTGCCAGCAGCTTAGGGGCGGTCGGGGTACTCTACAATGAGCAGTTCTTC. As protein: CASSLGAVGVLYNEQFF.

This clonotype has a handful of counts. This may be a read error, as it is one base from a much larger clone. V gene TRBV12-3 or TRBV12-4 combines with J gene TRBJ2-7; tentatively, D is TRBD1 (6 bases). The CDR3 sequence is 12 residues long. V was cut by 2 bases and J by 8 bases, with 10 bases left in between. CDR3 protein: CASSLQGWKQYF. The CDR3, as DNA: TGTGCCAGCAGTTTACAGGGGTGGAAGCAGTACTTC.

The rearrangement joins TRBV12-3 or TRBV12-4 to TRBJ2-3; 9 nucleotides agree with TRBD2. The CDR3 totals 13 residues. Unmatched junction bases numbered 3, after V lost 7 bases and J lost 4 bases. CDR3 bases: TGTGCCAGCACGTCTAGCGGGGCAGATACGCAGTATTTT. It encodes CASTSSGADTQYF.

J is TRBJ1-1 and V is TRBV5-4; D might be TRBD1 (6 bases). The V end was cut by 4 bases, the J end by 4 bases, with 14 bases between. CDR3 length equals 14 residues. Germline CDR1 SGHNT, CDR2 YYREEE (reference sequence). DNA of the CDR3: TGTGCCAGCAGCCACAGGGTCAGTCCCACTGAAGCTTTCTTT. Translated, it gives CASSHRVSPTEAFF.

In this sample, this clonotype turned up a few times. This chain joins TRBV6-5 and TRBJ2-5, with D unclear. From germline, CDR1 is MNHEY and CDR2 SVGAGI. Trimming took off 6 bases at V and 6 bases at J, with 14 bases between the two ends. The CDR3 has 13 amino acids. The CDR3 sequence is CASRIGHEQTQYF. DNA for the CDR3: TGTGCCAGCAGAATTGGGCACGAGCAGACCCAGTACTTC.

This clonotype has more than one count but fewer than ten. The rearrangement links TRBV9 to TRBJ1-5, with D possibly matching TRBD1 (5 bases). CDR1 SGDLS and CDR2 YYNGEE come from the germline V gene. The CDR3 sequence is 15 residues long. Trimming removed 0 bases at V and 4 bases at J, with 11 bases between. The DNA for the CDR3 is TGTGCCAGCAGCGTAGATATACAGGAGAATCAGCCCCAGCATTTT. This encodes CASSVDIQENQPQHF.

This clonotype has just a few counts. The chain is built from TRBV7-2 and TRBJ2-1; D remains ambiguous. The CDR3 has 13 residues. CDR1 is SGHTA, CDR2 FQGNSA, per germline. V was shortened by 5 bases and J by 9 bases, with 14 bases between the two germline ends. CDR3 coding DNA: TGTGCCAGCAGCCCCCATTCTAGGGCTGAGCAGTTCTTC. It specifies CASSPHSRAEQFF.

The chain joins TRBV4-1 to TRBJ2-4, with TRBD2 matching over 13 bases. The assigned J gene may be wrong: the sequence end matches TRBJ2-5 better. The CDR3 is 17 amino acids. Per germline, CDR1 MGHRA and CDR2 YSYEKL. CDR3 nucleotides: TGCGCCAGCAGCCAACACGTTCGGACTAGCGGGGGAGAGACCCAGTACTTC. Translating it yields CASSQHVRTSGGETQYF.

This clonotype was counted only a few times. This chain links TRBV2 with TRBJ2-1, with 11 bases lining up with TRBD2. The CDR3 has 18 residues. V was clipped by 2 bases and J by 1 base; unmatched bases: 7. Germline CDR1 is SNHLY and CDR2 is FYNNEI. The CDR3: CASSEKASGGPSYNEQFF. The DNA of the CDR3 is TGTGCCAGCAGTGAAAAAGCTAGCGGGGGGCCTTCCTACAATGAGCAGTTCTTC.